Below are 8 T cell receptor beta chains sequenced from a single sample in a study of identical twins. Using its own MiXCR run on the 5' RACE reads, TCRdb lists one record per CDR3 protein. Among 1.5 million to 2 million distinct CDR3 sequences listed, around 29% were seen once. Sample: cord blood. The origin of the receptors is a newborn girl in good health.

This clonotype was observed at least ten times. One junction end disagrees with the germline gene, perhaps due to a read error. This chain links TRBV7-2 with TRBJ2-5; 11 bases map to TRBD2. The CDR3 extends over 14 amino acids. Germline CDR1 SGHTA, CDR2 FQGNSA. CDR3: CASSLAGGRETQYF. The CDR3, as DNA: TGTGCCAGCAGTTTAGCGGGGGGGCGAGAGACCCAGTACTTC.

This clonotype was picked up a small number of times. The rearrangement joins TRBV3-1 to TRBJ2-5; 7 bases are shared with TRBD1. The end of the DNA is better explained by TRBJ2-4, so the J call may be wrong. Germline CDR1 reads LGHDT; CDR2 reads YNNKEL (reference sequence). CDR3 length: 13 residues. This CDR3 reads CASSQTDRNIQYF. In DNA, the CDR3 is TGTGCCAGCAGCCAAACGGACAGGAACATTCAGTACTTC.

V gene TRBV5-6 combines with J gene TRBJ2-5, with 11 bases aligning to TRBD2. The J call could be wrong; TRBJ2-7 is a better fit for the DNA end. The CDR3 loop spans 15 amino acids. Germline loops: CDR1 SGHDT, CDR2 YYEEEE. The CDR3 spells CASSLGLAGFNEQYF. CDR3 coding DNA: TGTGCCAGCAGCTTGGGACTAGCGGGATTTAACGAGCAGTACTTC.

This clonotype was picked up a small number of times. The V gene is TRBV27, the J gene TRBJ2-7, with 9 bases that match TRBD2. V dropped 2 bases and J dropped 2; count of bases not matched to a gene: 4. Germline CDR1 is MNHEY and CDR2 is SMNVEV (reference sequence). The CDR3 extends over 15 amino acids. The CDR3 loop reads CASSLRGGGTYEQYF. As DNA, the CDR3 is TGTGCCAGCAGTTTACGCGGGGGGGGTACCTACGAGCAGTACTTC.

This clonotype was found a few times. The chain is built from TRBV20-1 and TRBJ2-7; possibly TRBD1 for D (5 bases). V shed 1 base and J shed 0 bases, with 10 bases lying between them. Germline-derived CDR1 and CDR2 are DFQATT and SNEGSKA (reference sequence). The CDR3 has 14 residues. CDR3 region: CSARVTDHSYEQYF. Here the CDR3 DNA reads TGCAGTGCTAGAGTGACAGACCACTCCTACGAGCAGTACTTC.

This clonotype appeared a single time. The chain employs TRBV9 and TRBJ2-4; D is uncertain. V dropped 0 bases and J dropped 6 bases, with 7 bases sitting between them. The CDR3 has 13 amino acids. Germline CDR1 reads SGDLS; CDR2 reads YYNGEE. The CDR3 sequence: CASSVGSRNIQYF. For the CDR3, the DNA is TGTGCCAGCAGCGTAGGATCCAGAAACATTCAGTACTTC. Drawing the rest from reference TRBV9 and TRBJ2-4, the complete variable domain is DSGVTQTPKHLITATGQRVTLRCSPRSGDLSVYWYQQSLDQGLQFLIQYYNGEERAKGNILERFSAQQFPDLHSELNLSSLELGDSALYFCASSVGSRNIQYFGAGTRLSVL.

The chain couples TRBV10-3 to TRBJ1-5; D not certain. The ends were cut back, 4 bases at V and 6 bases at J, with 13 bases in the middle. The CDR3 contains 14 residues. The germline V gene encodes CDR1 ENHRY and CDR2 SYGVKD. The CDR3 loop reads CAISGAGRGQPQHF. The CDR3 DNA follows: TGTGCCATCAGTGGGGCCGGCCGTGGTCAGCCCCAGCATTTT.

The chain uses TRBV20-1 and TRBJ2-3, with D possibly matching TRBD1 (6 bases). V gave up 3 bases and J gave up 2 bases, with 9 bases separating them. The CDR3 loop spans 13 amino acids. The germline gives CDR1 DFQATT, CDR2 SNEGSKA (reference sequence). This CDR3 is CSARGHLTDTQYF. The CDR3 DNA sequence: TGCAGTGCTAGGGGACATCTCACAGATACGCAGTATTTT.